A selection of T cell receptor beta chains follows, all from one sample in a study of early T cells in non-severe SARS-CoV-2 infection. Each CDR3 protein gets one entry after TCRdb re-called the 5' RACE reads with MiXCR. The data contain about 90,000 distinct CDR3 sequences, roughly 12% of them singletons. Sample: whole blood, taken at baseline. These receptors came from an adult who was a healthcare worker with PCR-confirmed SARS-CoV-2 infection or an uninfected control (not recorded which). The CDR3 runs from the conserved cysteine through the conserved F or W. The D gene is left open where the match is weak. Some rows mark clone size as missing; the rest say once, few, many or name a class of expanded clone.

V gene	D gene	J gene	clone size	CDR3 protein	CDR3 DNA
TRBV12-3/TRBV12-4	TRBD1	TRBJ1-1	many	CASSSVQGASLTPVFF	TGTGCCAGCAGTTCGGTACAGGGGGCGTCTCTCACGCCAGTTTTCTTT
TRBV6-6	.	TRBJ1-3	few	CASSYLAGNGNTIYF	TGTGCCAGCAGTTACCTGGCGGGGAACGGAAACACCATATATTTT
TRBV7-8	.	TRBJ2-1	.	CASRYLLSQGPNEQFF	TGTGCCAGCAGATACTTACTCTCACAGGGCCCCAATGAGCAGTTCTTC
TRBV6-6	TRBD2	TRBJ2-7	few	CASRLLAGGYEQYF	TGTGCCAGCAGACTACTAGCGGGGGGCTACGAGCAGTACTTC
TRBV4-1	.	TRBJ2-3	.	CASSLPRVHIDTQYF	TGCGCCAGCAGCCTCCCAAGGGTACATATAGATACGCAGTATTTT
TRBV28	.	TRBJ2-1	few	CASSMGLQGNEQFF	TGTGCCAGCTCTATGGGACTCCAGGGCAATGAGCAGTTCTTC
TRBV12-3/TRBV12-4	.	TRBJ1-2	.	CASSLGSTAGYGYTF	TGTGCCAGCAGTTTAGGGAGTACAGCGGGCTATGGCTACACCTTC
TRBV2	.	TRBJ1-5	.	CASSDRPASNQPQHF	TGTGCCAGCAGTGATAGGCCAGCTAGCAATCAGCCCCAGCATTTT
TRBV29-1	TRBD1	TRBJ2-2	few	CSVFDRGTTGELFF	TGCAGCGTTTTTGACAGGGGGACCACCGGGGAGCTGTTTTTT
TRBV29-1	TRBD2	TRBJ2-3	.	CSARLAADTQYF	TGCAGCGCTAGACTAGCGGCAGATACGCAGTATTTT
TRBV28	.	TRBJ2-5	few	CASRPDGSQETQYF	TGTGCCAGCAGACCTGACGGCTCCCAAGAGACCCAGTACTTC
TRBV5-1	.	TRBJ2-1	.	CASSFLAPSSYNEQFF	TGCGCCAGCAGCTTTCTAGCGCCTAGCTCCTACAATGAGCAGTTCTTC
TRBV7-2	TRBD1	TRBJ2-2	few	CASSLLGTANTGELFF	TGTGCCAGCAGCTTATTAGGGACAGCAAACACCGGGGAGCTGTTTTTT
TRBV4-2	TRBD2	TRBJ2-5	many	CASSRLAGGLDPETQYF	TGTGCCAGCAGCCGATTAGCGGGAGGCCTCGACCCGGAGACCCAGTACTTC
TRBV5-1	TRBD1	TRBJ1-6	.	CASSGTGDSPLHF	TGCGCCAGCAGCGGGACAGGGGATTCACCCCTCCACTTT
TRBV29-1	.	TRBJ2-3	.	CIALGKLGDTQYF	TGCATCGCCTTGGGGAAGTTAGGAGATACGCAGTATTTT
TRBV6-5	.	TRBJ1-5	.	CASSYKGREDQPQHF	TGTGCCAGCAGTTACAAAGGCAGGGAGGATCAGCCCCAGCATTTT
TRBV5-1	.	TRBJ1-4	many	CASSFGGVDEKLFF	TGCGCCAGCAGCTTTGGAGGGGTAGACGAAAAACTGTTTTTT
TRBV28	.	TRBJ1-5	.	CASNPGTLGGAPQHF	TGTGCCAGCAACCCCGGGACATTGGGGGGGGCGCCCCAGCATTTT
TRBV12-3/TRBV12-4	.	TRBJ1-1	.	CASSSGPSQRTEAFF	TGTGCCAGCAGTTCAGGACCTTCCCAGCGCACTGAAGCTTTCTTT
TRBV7-8	.	TRBJ2-7	.	CASSLDRIYEQYF	TGTGCCAGCAGCTTAGACAGAATCTACGAGCAGTACTTC
TRBV28	TRBD1	TRBJ1-2	.	CASSAQGGRNYGYTF	TGTGCCAGCAGTGCTCAGGGGGGCAGGAACTATGGCTACACCTTC
TRBV6-5	TRBD1	TRBJ1-2	few	CASSYWDRGYGYTF	TGTGCCAGCAGTTACTGGGACAGGGGCTATGGCTACACCTTC
TRBV28	.	TRBJ2-4	many	CASSDITGTAENIQYF	TGTGCCAGCAGTGATATAACAGGGACGGCGGAGAACATTCAGTACTTC
TRBV9	.	TRBJ2-2	.	CASSVKGGAGELFF	TGTGCCAGCAGCGTAAAAGGTGGCGCCGGGGAGCTGTTTTTT
TRBV13	.	TRBJ2-7	few	CASSSSRDGYYEQYF	TGTGCCAGCAGCTCTAGTCGGGACGGATACTACGAGCAGTACTTC
TRBV7-3	.	TRBJ2-3	many	CASSLGYQAGTDTQYF	TGTGCCAGCAGCTTAGGATATCAGGCTGGCACAGATACGCAGTATTTT
TRBV7-8	.	TRBJ2-4	.	CASSLDPIGRQYF	TGTGCCAGCAGCTTAGACCCGATTGGCCGACAGTACTTC
TRBV3-1	TRBD1	TRBJ1-6	.	CASSGQNNSPLHF	TGTGCCAGCTCGGGACAGAATAATTCACCCCTCCACTTT
TRBV7-7	.	TRBJ2-5	.	CASSLAIGIETQYF	TGTGCTAGCAGCTTAGCCATAGGGATAGAGACCCAGTACTTC
TRBV29-1	TRBD1	TRBJ1-3	.	CSAFHGTGTGNTIYF	TGCAGCGCCTTCCACGGGACAGGGACTGGAAACACCATATATTTT
TRBV2	TRBD1	TRBJ1-5	many	CASSSRDRGSNQPQHF	TGTGCCAGCAGTTCACGGGACAGGGGAAGCAATCAGCCCCAGCATTTT
TRBV6-2/TRBV6-3	.	TRBJ2-7	few	CASSSRIYEQYF	TGTGCCAGCAGTTCCCGTATCTACGAGCAGTACTTC
TRBV20-1	TRBD2	TRBJ2-7	.	CSARGLAGGYEQYF	TGCAGTGCTCGAGGACTAGCGGGAGGCTACGAGCAGTACTTC
TRBV5-4	.	TRBJ1-1	many	CASSSEVLSGTRGAGTFF	TGTGCCAGCAGCTCCGAGGTTTTGAGCGGCACGAGGGGGGCCGGGACTTTCTTT
TRBV30	.	TRBJ2-3	many	CACQGAGSTDTQYF	TGTGCCTGCCAAGGAGCGGGTAGCACAGATACGCAGTATTTT
TRBV7-3	.	TRBJ2-3	many	CASSLSGTQYF	TGTGCCAGCAGCTTAAGTGGTACGCAGTATTTT
TRBV7-3	.	TRBJ1-6	.	CASSLSGEVNSPLHF	TGTGCCAGCAGCTTATCTGGGGAAGTCAATTCACCCCTCCACTTT
TRBV7-8	.	TRBJ1-6	few	CASSRDMGDSPLHF	TGTGCCAGCAGTAGGGACATGGGTGATTCACCCCTCCACTTT
TRBV24-1	TRBD2	TRBJ2-3	few	CATGSGSLDTQYF	TGTGCCACCGGAAGCGGGAGTTTGGATACGCAGTATTTT
TRBV7-6	TRBD1	TRBJ2-3	many	CASSQGVGTDTQYF	TGTGCCAGCAGCCAGGGGGTTGGCACAGATACGCAGTATTTT
TRBV12-3/TRBV12-4	.	TRBJ1-1	.	CASSLGKNTEAFF	TGTGCCAGCAGTTTGGGGAAGAACACTGAAGCTTTCTTT